In this sample, the clone carrying this T cell receptor (beta chain) turned up many times. The data are from a study of regulatory T cells in long-lasting Graves disease. Time point reported: persistent/refractory GD, antithyroid drugs over 5 years with positive TRAb. Researchers made the TCR library from RNA that was extracted from PBMCs. Arm-PCR of CDR3 regions with iRepertoire HTBI primers generated TCR beta libraries. TCRdb processed the multiplex PCR reads anew with MiXCR; each CDR3 protein has one entry. The sample comprises 350,000 to 500,000 distinct CDR3 sequences, 20% to 25% of which are singletons, and approximately 15% rests with the top ten. This CDR3 is 16 amino acids long. Germline trimming cut 5 bases from V and 2 bases from J; bases unmatched to any gene: 8.

Sequences were derived from peripheral blood mononuclear cells (PBMCs), sampled when the disease was refractory, from a patient treated with antithyroid drugs. The sequence derives from a female donor with Graves disease. The chain combines TRBV12-3 or TRBV12-4 with TRBJ2-7; TRBD2 agrees at 11 bases. CDR3 nucleotides: TGTGCCAGCAGTGCACAAACTAGCGGGAGTGCCTACGAGCAGTACTTC. Its protein product is CASSAQTSGSAYEQYF.